Described below is a single TCR beta chain sequence and its context. The antigen is unknown. The data were taken from a study of T cell responses to AZD1222 COVID-19 vaccine. Background on the study: Whether given at about 4 or about 12 weeks, second doses were pooled.

Produced via immunoSEQ multiplex PCR; TCRdb's table is partial and in-frame only. In the table there are around 120,000 clones, approximately 84% of which are singletons. Study results and limitations: Repertoire samples came only from after the peak T cell response.

This CDR3 contains 17 residues. The origin of this receptor is an adult in good health. Sequenced here: peripheral blood, sampled on day 0 of AZD1222 vaccination. The rearrangement joins TRBV21-1 to TRBJ2-2. TRBV21-1 represents a pseudogene. The DNA for the CDR3 is TGTGCCAGCAGCAAAGAAAAAACGCCGAAACACACCGGGGAGCTGTTTTTT. Its translation is CASSKEKTPKHTGELFF.